This T cell receptor (beta chain) originates from a study of glioma-infiltrating T cells after dendritic cell vaccination. For the study at large: Dendritic cell vaccination trial patients had either newly diagnosed or recurrent glioblastoma. At biweekly intervals, patients got three intradermal dendritic cell vaccine injections.

Trimming cost V 0 bases and J 5 bases; bases outside gene matches: 1. The CDR3 runs 14 residues. The germline gives CDR1 SGHKS, CDR2 YYEKEE (reference sequence). Generated by immunoSEQ multiplex PCR, the TCRdb table keeps only in-frame clones and is missing some. The sample yields 70,000 to 90,000 clones, roughly four fifths seen once. Stated time point: after dendritic cell vaccination, including at tumor progression/relapse. The rearrangement uses TRBV5-5 and TRBJ2-1; 8 nucleotides line up with TRBD2. Source: blood, taken after dendritic cell vaccination. This TCR was sampled from a human donor with glioblastoma. The chain's CDR3 is CASSLARGDNEQFF. CDR3 coding DNA: TGTGCCAGCAGCTTGGCGCGGGGGGACAATGAGCAGTTCTTC.